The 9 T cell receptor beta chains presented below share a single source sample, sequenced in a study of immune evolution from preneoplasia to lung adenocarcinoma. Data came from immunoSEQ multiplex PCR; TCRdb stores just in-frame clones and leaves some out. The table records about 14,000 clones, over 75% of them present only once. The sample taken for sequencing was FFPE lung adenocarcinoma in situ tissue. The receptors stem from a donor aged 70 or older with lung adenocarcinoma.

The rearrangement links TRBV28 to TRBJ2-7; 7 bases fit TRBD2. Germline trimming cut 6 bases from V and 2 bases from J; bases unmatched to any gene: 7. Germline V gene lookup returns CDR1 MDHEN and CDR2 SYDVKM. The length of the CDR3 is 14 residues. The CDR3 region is CASRVQRGTYEQYF. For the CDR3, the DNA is TGTGCCAGCAGGGTACAGCGGGGAACCTACGAGCAGTACTTC.

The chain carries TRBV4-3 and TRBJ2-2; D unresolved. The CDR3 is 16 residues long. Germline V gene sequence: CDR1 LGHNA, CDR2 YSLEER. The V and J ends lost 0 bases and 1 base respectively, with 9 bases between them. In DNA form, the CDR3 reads TGCGCCAGCAGCCAAGATCATTGGCAGAACACCGGGGAGCTGTTTTTT. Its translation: CASSQDHWQNTGELFF.

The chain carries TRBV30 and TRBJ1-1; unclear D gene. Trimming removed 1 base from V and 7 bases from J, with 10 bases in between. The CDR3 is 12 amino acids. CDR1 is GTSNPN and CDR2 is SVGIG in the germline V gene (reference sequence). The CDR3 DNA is TGTGCCTGGAGTGCAACGGACCGTGAAGCTTTCTTT. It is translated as CAWSATDREAFF.

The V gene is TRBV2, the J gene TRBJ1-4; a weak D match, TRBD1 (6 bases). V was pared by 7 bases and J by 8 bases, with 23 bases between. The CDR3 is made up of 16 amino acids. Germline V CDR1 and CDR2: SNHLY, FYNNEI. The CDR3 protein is CASKAEGGGEREKLFF. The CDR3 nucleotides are TGTGCCAGCAAGGCGGAGGGGGGAGGAGAAAGAGAAAAACTGTTTTTT.

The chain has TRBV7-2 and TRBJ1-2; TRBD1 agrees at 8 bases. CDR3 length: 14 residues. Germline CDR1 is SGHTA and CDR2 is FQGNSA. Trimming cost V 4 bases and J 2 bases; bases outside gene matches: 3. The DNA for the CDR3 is TGTGCCAGCAGCTGGGGACAGGCCAACTATGGCTACACCTTC. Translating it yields CASSWGQANYGYTF.

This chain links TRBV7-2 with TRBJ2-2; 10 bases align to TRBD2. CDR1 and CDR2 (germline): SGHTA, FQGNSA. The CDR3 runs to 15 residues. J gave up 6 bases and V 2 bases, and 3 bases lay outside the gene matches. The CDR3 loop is CASSLPAGGPGELFF. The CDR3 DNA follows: TGTGCCAGCAGCTTACCAGCGGGAGGGCCCGGGGAGCTGTTTTTT.

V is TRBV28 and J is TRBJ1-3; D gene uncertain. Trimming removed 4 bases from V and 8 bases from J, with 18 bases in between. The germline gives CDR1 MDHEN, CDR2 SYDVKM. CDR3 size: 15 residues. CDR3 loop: CASSSRKRAVHTIYF. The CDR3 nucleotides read TGTGCCAGCAGTTCGAGGAAAAGGGCAGTTCACACCATATATTTT.

Written as DNA, the CDR3 is TGCGCCAGCAGCGATCAGACTAGCGGGCAAGAGACCCAGTACTTC. It codes for CASSDQTSGQETQYF. V usage is TRBV10-1 and J usage is TRBJ2-5; TRBD2 matches 10 bases. CDR1 is WNHNN, CDR2 SYGVQD, per germline (reference sequence). V dropped 6 bases and J dropped 2; count of bases not matched to a gene: 6. This CDR3 contains 15 residues.

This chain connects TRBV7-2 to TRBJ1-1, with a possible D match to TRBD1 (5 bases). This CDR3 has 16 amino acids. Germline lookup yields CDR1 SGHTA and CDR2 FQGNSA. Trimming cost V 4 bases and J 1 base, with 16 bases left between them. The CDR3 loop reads CASSSRRGRGNTEAFF. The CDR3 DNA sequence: TGTGCCAGCAGCTCACGACGGGGAAGGGGGAACACTGAAGCTTTCTTT.